The entry below gives a single TCR beta chain sequence along with its context. Its antigen is undetermined. The TCR library protocol was used to attach unique molecular identifiers. These identifiers were attached to individual cDNA molecules. TCRdb used MiXCR to reprocess the 5' RACE reads, holding one entry per CDR3 protein. The sample includes fewer than 80,000 distinct CDR3 sequences, around 13% of them seen just once. This sample is part of a study of early T cells in non-severe SARS-CoV-2 infection. In the study overall: Whole-blood bulk RNA, unsorted, was sequenced, and chains were unpaired.

Study observations and caveats: Using VDJdb, the matching emphasized anti-spike CD8 responses while missing private and CD4 specificities.

Sequencing was performed on whole blood, taken at baseline. The receptor was derived from an adult who was a healthcare worker with PCR-confirmed SARS-CoV-2 infection or an uninfected control (not recorded which). The donor label of this sample is uncertain.

DNA for the CDR3: TGTGCCATCAGTGAGTCGGCGGGGGCTATCACAGATACGCAGTATTTT. Translation gives CAISESAGAITDTQYF. The chain carries TRBV10-3 and TRBJ2-3, with D possibly TRBD2 on 7 matching bases. Germline CDR1 and CDR2: ENHRY and SYGVKD. There are 16 residues in the CDR3. V lost 0 bases, J lost 2 bases, and 12 bases lay in between.